The entry below describes one TCR beta chain. This clonotype was detected ten times or more. This clone's antigen is unknown. It has no much larger one-base neighbor in the sample; base qualities were not kept. All donors were healthy Caucasians. Three pairs of female monozygotic twins, all aged about 18 to 29 years, made up the twin cohort. Positive isolation kits from Invitrogen were used to isolate the CD4+ and CD8+ T cell populations. Between the V and J ends, shortened by 6 bases and 7 bases respectively, the junction contains 15 bases. The CDR3 runs 13 residues from the cysteine to the phenylalanine. Of the read, only the CDR3 DNA is kept; its 39 bases are in frame from base 1. Library preparation was by 5' RACE. Instrument used: Illumina HiSeq 2000. A universal primer binding site was introduced by template switching, and a unique molecular identifier was present in the final cDNA, enabling accurate counting of TCR cDNA molecules. Specific primers in the conserved constant-segment region were used to synthesize first-strand cDNA for TCR alpha and beta chains. Each cDNA library was double barcoded, with a SMART-Mk sample barcode plus Illumina barcodes, to control for contamination. Two successive PCR steps introduced TruSeq adapter sequences along with Illumina sample barcodes. TCR alpha and beta cDNA libraries were sequenced on the Illumina HiSeq platform with custom primers. Per the authors' processing: Raw reads were processed with MiGEC to extract unique molecular identifiers, and MiXCR was used to determine CDR3 positions. Recombination models were inferred per individual with the repgenHMM and IGoR tools using an EM algorithm. Shared clonotypes were analyzed with the tcR package in R, and sharing was normalized by the product of cloneset sizes. To study raw recombination without the effects of thymic and clonal selection, out-of-frame nonproductive sequences were analyzed. TCRdb's own reprocessing of the public reads used fastp at Q25 and MiXCR and kept productive beta chains. For every CDR3 protein sequence, its rows merge into one entry that carries the most common genes and DNA. These V and J calls originate from TCRdb's pipeline instead of the authors' own analysis. The sample records some 230,000 distinct CDR3 sequences, 6% to 7% of which are singletons. About 15% of the sample is taken by the ten largest.

These data come from a study of identical twins (dated by TCRdb to about 2016). About the full investigation: TCR alpha and beta repertoires from monozygotic twins, unrelated adults of various ages and cord blood were deep-sequenced to test whether fetal clonotypes persist. Replicate twin experiments were performed at different times using different library preparation protocols to rule out contamination. Overall study outcomes, separate from this receptor: The excess sharing between twins in beta out-of-frame sequences was weaker because fewer shared sequences reduced the signal-to-noise ratio. Invariant T cells such as MAIT and iNKT could partly confound zero-insertion analyses, though diverse VJ usage argued against this for most clonotypes. Compared with coincidental sharing between unrelated individuals, out-of-frame TCR alpha sequences shared between twins had an excess of sequences with low generation probability. Fewer insertions were carried by abundant cord blood beta clonotypes; a weaker similar trend was observed in young adult naive repertoires, while no such trend was observed in memory repertoires. Because the same donors could not be followed over many years, the conclusions relied on cross-sectional statistical analysis. In monozygotic twins, out-of-frame TCR alpha sharing was systematically underestimated by recombination models, although the models agreed with sharing between unrelated individuals.

These data were also reused for a study on T cells expressing NK-cell markers. Per that second paper: In sorted CD3+CD56+NKG2C+, CD3+CD56+NKG2C- and CD3+CD56-NKG2C+ T-cell subsets from several donors, TCR beta-chain repertoires were profiled. Among the eight sequenced donors, seven were HCMV-seropositive and one was HCMV-seronegative. In several experiments an anti-gammadeltaTCR antibody was added to restrict sorting to alphabetaTCR-expressing T cells. In over 5 donors, the dominant CD3+CD56+NKG2C+ clonotypes were among the top 10 CD8+ clonotypes and accounted for about 1.0-7.0% of CD8+ T cells. Those dominant clonotypes were again the most abundant among CD3+CD56-NKG2C+ cells in several donors, at roughly 25-65%. Whether the expanded NKG2C-expressing T cell clones were specific for HCMV antigens was left unclear. All eight donors whose samples were sequenced were randomly selected healthy volunteers, three of them men and five women. A commercial ELISA kit detecting HCMV-specific IgG in serum was used to determine HCMV serostatus. Reads were demultiplexed and grouped by UMI with MIGEC, and clonotypes were assembled and quantified with MiTCR. To remove erroneous sequences, TCR cDNA sequences were retained only when supported by two or more reads. The tcR package was used for downstream repertoire analysis, and clonotypes were matched across fractions by CDR3 nucleotide sequence plus V segment. VDJmatch was used to annotate antigen specificity against VDJdb, with one amino acid substitution in CDR3 allowed.

Sequencing was done on a sample of CD8+ T cells sorted from blood. The clonotype was recovered from a woman between 18 and 29 years old in good health. The rearranged segments are TRBV12-3 or TRBV12-4 and TRBJ1-1; the D gene cannot be resolved reliably. The CDR3 sequence is CASSYSGRHEAFF. The DNA sequence follows: TGTGCCAGCAGCTACTCCGGACGCCATGAAGCTTTCTTT.